Below are 12 T cell receptor delta chains sequenced from a single sample in a study of human gamma delta and Vdelta1 T cells. TCRdb re-called clones from the PCR reads via CATT. The repertoire consists of about 4,000 delta-chain clones, with roughly a quarter occurring once and the leading ten covering more than 65%. The specimen was naive CD27+ Vdelta1 gamma-delta T cells from blood. These receptors came from a human donor in good health.

This clone was seen only a few times. A far larger clone differs by one base, so this is likely a read error. This sample also contains other DNA sequences that code for the same CDR3. The chain joins TRDV1 to TRDJ1, with TRDD2 identical over 8 bases. The CDR3 length is 19 residues. The V gene's germline CDR1 is TSWWSYY and CDR2 QGS. J lost 5 bases, V lost 4 bases, and 21 bases had no gene match. CDR3 loop: CALGAVFLRRDERLDKLIF. The CDR3 region has the DNA TGTGCTCTTGGGGCCGTCTTCCTACGGAGGGATGAGCGTCTAGATAAACTCATCTTT.

This clone was recorded a few times. The chain links TRDV1 to TRDJ1; 13 bases map to TRDD3. Germline loops: CDR1 TSWWSYY, CDR2 QGS. This CDR3 contains 22 residues. Germline trimming cut 4 bases from V and 7 bases from J; bases unmatched to any gene: 27. As DNA, the CDR3 is TGTGCTCTTGGGGGGAGGGGGCTTCCCCAGTTTACTGGGGGATACGCAAGGGGTAAACTCATCTTT. Protein sequence: CALGGRGLPQFTGGYARGKLIF.

Note on this clone: TCRdb shows a much larger clone's protein in place of this DNA's translation, and the two differ at residue 7, likely through a read error; the protein shown is translated from the DNA. The chain couples TRDV1 to TRDJ1, with 7 positions matching TRDD3. Germline values: CDR1 TSWWSYY, CDR2 QGS. Trimming at V came to 3 bases and at J to 7 bases, leaving 14 bases not matched to a gene. This CDR3 is built from 16 residues. The CDR3 reads CALGEHCAYWGGKLIF. In DNA form, the CDR3 reads TGTGCTCTTGGGGAGCACTGCGCGTACTGGGGAGGTAAACTCATCTTT.

This clone turned up a few times. At one of its ends the junction is not consistent with the germline gene, which may arise from a read error. V is TRDV1 and J is TRDJ1, with 10 bases fitting TRDD3. There are 18 residues in the CDR3. CDR1 and CDR2 from the germline V gene are TSWWSYY and QGS. The CDR3 loop is CSGPPSLSLLGDTDKLIF. CDR3 bases: TGCTCTGGACCTCCTTCCCTATCCTTACTGGGGGATACCGATAAACTCATCTTT.

The V call is TRDV1, the J call TRDJ1, with 7 nucleotides matching TRDD3. V trimming: 3 bases; J trimming: 0 bases; junction bases outside the gene matches: 10. The length of the CDR3 is 17 residues. The germline gives CDR1 TSWWSYY, CDR2 QGS. CDR3: CALGERWGDPYTDKLIF. The DNA for the CDR3 is TGTGCTCTTGGGGAGAGATGGGGGGATCCGTACACCGATAAACTCATCTTT.

Only a few counts were recorded for this clone. The gene calls are TRDV1 and TRDJ1, with 9 bases identical to TRDD2. The CDR3 loop spans 17 amino acids. V was pared by 4 bases and J by 2 bases, with 11 bases of the junction left unmatched. Germline assignment: CDR1 TSWWSYY and CDR2 QGS. The CDR3 region has the DNA TGTGCTCTTGGGGTTACCTTCCTACGTAAGGGAACCGATAAACTCATCTTT. Its protein product is CALGVTFLRKGTDKLIF.

This clone came up a few times. This DNA's translation and the protein TCRdb lists, from a much larger clone, do not match at residue 5, likely due to a read error; the protein shown is translated from the DNA. V gene TRDV1 combines with J gene TRDJ1; 9 bases match TRDD3. The CDR3 extends over 20 amino acids. In germline, CDR1 is TSWWSYY, CDR2 QGS. V was clipped by 5 bases and J by 0 bases; unmatched bases: 19. CDR3 bases: TGTGCTCTTGGGACCCCCACTCTCAAGTACTGGGGGAGGTACACCGATAAACTCATCTTT. Protein sequence: CALGTPTLKYWGRYTDKLIF.

Notes on this clone: The protein given by TCRdb reflects a much larger clone and differs at residue 6 from this DNA's translation, likely from a read error; the protein shown is the DNA's translation. The chain carries TRDV1 and TRDJ1, with 8 bases matching TRDD3. The CDR3 is 19 residues long. Germline CDR1 TSWWSYY, CDR2 QGS. Trimming removed 4 bases from V and 0 bases from J; junction bases left unmatched: 16. This CDR3 reads CALGGPIPYWGVYTDKLIF. The CDR3 DNA sequence: TGTGCTCTTGGGGGTCCTATTCCTTACTGGGGGGTATACACCGATAAACTCATCTTT.

This clone was found many times. This chain joins TRDV1 and TRDJ1; 13 bases agree with TRDD3. The germline gives CDR1 TSWWSYY, CDR2 QGS. V lost 5 bases, J lost 4 bases, and 10 bases stayed unmatched. The CDR3 is 17 amino acids. This CDR3 reads CALGRSQYWGIRDKLIF. DNA for the CDR3: TGTGCTCTTGGGCGCTCCCAGTACTGGGGGATACGCGATAAACTCATCTTT.

Sample share makes this clone medium-sized. Since a far larger clone is one base different, this is likely a read error. V gene TRDV1 combines with J gene TRDJ1; the match to TRDD3 covers 11 bases. This CDR3 has 22 residues. V dropped 1 base and J dropped 8; count of bases not matched to a gene: 27. CDR1 and CDR2 from the germline V gene are TSWWSYY and QGS. The CDR3 DNA reads as TGTGCTCTTGGGGAACCCTACGTATGGGGGATACGCGGTTGGCAAAACAACAGCAAACTCATCTTT. Protein: CALGEPYVWGIRGWQNNSKLIF.

Points on this clone: A far larger clone lies a single base away; this is likely a read error. Other DNA sequences of this sample code for an identical CDR3. The chain is built from TRDV1 and TRDJ1, with D perhaps assigned TRDD2 or TRDD3 (5 bases each). The CDR3 spans 20 residues. Germline values: CDR1 TSWWSYY, CDR2 QGS. The DNA of the CDR3 is TGCGCTCTTGGGGAACTATGCACCTACGATGCTGGAAAGTACACCGATAAACTCATCTTT. Translating gives CALGELCTYDAGKYTDKLIF.

The genes are TRDV1 and TRDJ1, with 13 positions matching TRDD3. V was pared by 1 base and J by 1 base, with 12 bases of the junction left unmatched. Per the germline V gene, CDR1 is TSWWSYY and CDR2 is QGS. The CDR3 has 20 amino acids. This chain's CDR3 is CALGEHDWGIRPLGTDKLIF. The CDR3 coding sequence is TGTGCTCTTGGGGAACACGACTGGGGGATACGACCCTTAGGCACCGATAAACTCATCTTT.